The 3 T cell receptor beta chains presented below share a single source sample, sequenced in a study of CD8+ T cells in alopecia areata. TCR sequencing used cDNA made by reverse transcription of extracted RNA. Clones were sequenced by immunoSEQ multiplex PCR, and TCRdb holds only the in-frame ones, with some missing. The profile shows 10,000 to 15,000 clones, approximately 67% of them singletons. Treatment given: oral pan-JAK inhibitor, 5-10 mg twice daily. Lesional scalp punch biopsies and peripheral blood came from alopecia areata patients. Sequencing was performed on skin, taken at week 4, from a patient treated with tofacitinib. The source of these receptors is a human donor with alopecia areata.

This clone is labeled medium-sized. This chain connects TRBV6-5 to TRBJ2-6, with no clear D. The length of the CDR3 is 15 residues. V was clipped by 2 bases and J by 0 bases, with 5 bases between them. The germline gives CDR1 MNHEY, CDR2 SVGAGI. The CDR3 nucleotides read TGTGCCAGCAGTTACGCGTACTCTGGGGCCAACGTCCTGACTTTC. It specifies CASSYAYSGANVLTF.

V usage is TRBV7-2 and J usage is TRBJ1-1; the D gene is possibly TRBD1 (5 bases). Trimming pared 6 bases from V and 4 bases from J, leaving 21 bases between. Germline V lookup: CDR1 SGHTA, CDR2 FQGNSA. This CDR3 is 16 amino acids long. The CDR3 region is CASRPDQGKLSTEAFF. Written as DNA, the CDR3 is TGTGCCAGCAGGCCAGACCAGGGAAAGCTGAGCACTGAAGCTTTCTTT. Full variable domain (outside the CDR3, taken from reference TRBV7-2 and TRBJ1-1): GAGVSQSPSNKVTEKGKDVELRCDPISGHTALYWYRQSLGQGLEFLIYFQGNSAPDKSGLPSDRFSAERTGGSVSTLTIQRTQQEDSAVYLCASRPDQGKLSTEAFFGQGTRLTVV.

V usage is TRBV9 and J usage is TRBJ2-3; TRBD2 matches 13 bases. The V segment lost 3 bases and the J segment 6 bases; nucleotides outside the gene matches: 4. The CDR3 consists of 15 residues. Germline assignment: CDR1 SGDLS and CDR2 YYNGEE. This chain's CDR3 is CASSGTSGGADTQYF. Here the CDR3 DNA reads TGTGCCAGCAGCGGGACTAGCGGGGGTGCGGATACGCAGTATTTT. The full variable domain, its missing parts supplied by reference TRBV9 and TRBJ2-3, is DSGVTQTPKHLITATGQRVTLRCSPRSGDLSVYWYQQSLDQGLQFLIQYYNGEERAKGNILERFSAQQFPDLHSELNLSSLELGDSALYFCASSGTSGGADTQYFGPGTRLTVL.